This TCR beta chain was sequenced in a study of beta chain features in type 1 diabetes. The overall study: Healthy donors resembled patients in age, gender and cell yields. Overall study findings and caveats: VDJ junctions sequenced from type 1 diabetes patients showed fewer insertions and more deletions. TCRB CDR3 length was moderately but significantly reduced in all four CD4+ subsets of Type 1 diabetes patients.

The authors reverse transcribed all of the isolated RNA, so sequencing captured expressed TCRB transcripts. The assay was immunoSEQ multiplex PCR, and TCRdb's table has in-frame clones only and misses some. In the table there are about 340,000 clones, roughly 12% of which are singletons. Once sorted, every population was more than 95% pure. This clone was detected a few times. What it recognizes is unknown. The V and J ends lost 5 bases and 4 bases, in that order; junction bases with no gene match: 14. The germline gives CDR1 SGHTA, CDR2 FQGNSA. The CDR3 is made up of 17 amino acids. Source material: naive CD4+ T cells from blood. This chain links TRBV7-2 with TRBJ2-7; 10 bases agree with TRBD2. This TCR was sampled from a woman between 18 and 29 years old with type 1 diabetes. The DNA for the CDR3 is TGTGCCAGCAGCGACCCCCGTAGCGGGAGGCCACTTTACGAGCAGTACTTC. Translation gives CASSDPRSGRPLYEQYF.